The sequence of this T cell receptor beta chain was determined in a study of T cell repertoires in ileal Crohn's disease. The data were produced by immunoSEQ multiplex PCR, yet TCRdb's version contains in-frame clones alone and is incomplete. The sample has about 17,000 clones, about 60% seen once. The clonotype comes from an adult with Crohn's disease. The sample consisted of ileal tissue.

The CDR3 sequence is CASSLVAVAGRTDTQYF. CDR3 DNA sequence: TGTGCCAGCAGCTTAGTTGCGGTAGCGGGACGCACAGATACGCAGTATTTT. The chain joins TRBV7-2 to TRBJ2-3; 8 bases are shared with TRBD2. Germline values: CDR1 SGHTA, CDR2 FQGNSA. V was pared by 1 base and J by 1 base, with 7 bases of the junction left unmatched. This CDR3 comprises 17 residues.